This TCR beta chain comes out of a study of blood T cell repertoires in COVID-19. Looking at the study overall: Sites in the United States, Italy and Spain provided acute and convalescent COVID-19 samples. T cells, B-cell-depleted T cells, or PBMCs provided the cDNA or gDNA that served as material.

Trimming took off 4 bases at V and 0 bases at J, with 13 bases between the two ends. The CDR3 covers 15 residues. The germline V gene encodes CDR1 SGHNT and CDR2 YYREEE (reference sequence). As processed by the authors: Amplification of reference gene primers provided the estimated nucleated cell counts. Clones were sequenced by immunoSEQ multiplex PCR, and TCRdb holds only the in-frame ones, with some missing. V and J calls and clone size are as listed in that table; D and trimming were resolved from the DNA. The table includes about 160,000 clones, 84% detected once. Sample: peripheral blood. This rearrangement joins TRBV5-4 to TRBJ2-5; a possible D gene is TRBD2 (5 bases). The clonotype was recovered from a man in his 70s with acute or convalescent COVID-19. This CDR3 reads CASSASSGNQETQYF. The CDR3 region has the DNA TGTGCCAGCAGCGCCTCGAGCGGAAACCAAGAGACCCAGTACTTC.